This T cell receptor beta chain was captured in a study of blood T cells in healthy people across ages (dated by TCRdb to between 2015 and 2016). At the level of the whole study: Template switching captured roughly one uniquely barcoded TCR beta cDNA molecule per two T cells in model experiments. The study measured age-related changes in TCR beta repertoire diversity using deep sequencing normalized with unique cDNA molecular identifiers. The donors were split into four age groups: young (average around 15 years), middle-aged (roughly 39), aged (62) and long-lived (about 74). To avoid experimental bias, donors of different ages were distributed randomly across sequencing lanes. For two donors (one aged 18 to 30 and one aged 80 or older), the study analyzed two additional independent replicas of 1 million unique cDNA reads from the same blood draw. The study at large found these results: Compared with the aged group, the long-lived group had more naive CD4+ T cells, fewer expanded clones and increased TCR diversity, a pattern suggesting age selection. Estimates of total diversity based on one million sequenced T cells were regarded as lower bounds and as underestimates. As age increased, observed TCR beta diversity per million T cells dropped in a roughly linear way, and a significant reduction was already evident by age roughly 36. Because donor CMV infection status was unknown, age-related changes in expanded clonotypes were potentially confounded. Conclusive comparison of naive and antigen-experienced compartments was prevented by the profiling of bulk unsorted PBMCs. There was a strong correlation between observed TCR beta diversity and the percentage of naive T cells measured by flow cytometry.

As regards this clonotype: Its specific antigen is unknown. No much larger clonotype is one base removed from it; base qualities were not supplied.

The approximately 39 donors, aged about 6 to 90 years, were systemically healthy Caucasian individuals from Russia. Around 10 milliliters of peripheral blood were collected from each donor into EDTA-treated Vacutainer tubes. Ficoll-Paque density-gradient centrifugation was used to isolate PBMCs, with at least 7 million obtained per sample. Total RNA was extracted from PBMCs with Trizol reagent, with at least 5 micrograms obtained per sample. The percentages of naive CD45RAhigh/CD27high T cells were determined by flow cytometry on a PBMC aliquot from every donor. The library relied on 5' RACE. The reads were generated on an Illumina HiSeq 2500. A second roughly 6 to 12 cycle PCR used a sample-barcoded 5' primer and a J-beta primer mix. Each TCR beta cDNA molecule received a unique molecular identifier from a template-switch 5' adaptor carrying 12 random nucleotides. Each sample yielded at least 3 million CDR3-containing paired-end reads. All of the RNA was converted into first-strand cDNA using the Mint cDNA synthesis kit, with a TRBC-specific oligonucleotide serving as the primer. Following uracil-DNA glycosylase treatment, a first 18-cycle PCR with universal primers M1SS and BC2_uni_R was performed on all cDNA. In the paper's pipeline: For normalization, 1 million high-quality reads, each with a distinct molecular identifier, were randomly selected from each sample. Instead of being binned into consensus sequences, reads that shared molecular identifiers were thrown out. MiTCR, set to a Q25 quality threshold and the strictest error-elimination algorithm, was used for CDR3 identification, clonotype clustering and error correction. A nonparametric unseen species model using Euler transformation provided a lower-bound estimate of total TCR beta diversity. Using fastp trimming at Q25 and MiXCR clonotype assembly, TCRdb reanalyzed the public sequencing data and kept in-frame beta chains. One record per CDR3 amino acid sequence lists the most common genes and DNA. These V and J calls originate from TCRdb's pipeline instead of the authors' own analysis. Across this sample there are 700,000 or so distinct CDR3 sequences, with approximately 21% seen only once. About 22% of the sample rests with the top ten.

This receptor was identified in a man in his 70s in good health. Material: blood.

The CDR3 protein is CATSDLGVARNGELFF. Here is the DNA: TGTGCCACCAGTGATTTAGGGGTTGCTAGGAACGGGGAGCTGTTTTTT. The V gene is TRBV24-1 and the J gene is TRBJ2-2; 5 matching bases give a weak D call of TRBD1. Looking up the germline V gene yields CDR1 KGHDR and CDR2 SFDVKD. The CDR3 starts with the cysteine, ends with the phenylalanine, and has 16 residues. Just the 48-base CDR3 DNA is kept, in frame starting at base 1. Trimming takes 1 base from V and 7 bases from J, and the germline ends sit 15 bases apart.